Shown below are 4 T cell receptor beta chains from a single sample sequenced in a study of CD8+ T cells in alopecia areata. Extraction of RNA preceded its reverse transcription into cDNA, which served as the sequencing template. The assay was immunoSEQ multiplex PCR, and TCRdb's table has in-frame clones only and misses some. This sample yields hundreds of thousands of clones, of which about two thirds are seen a single time; around 1.2% belongs to the top ten. The sample was CD4+ T cells sorted from blood, taken at week 0. The receptors here all came from a human donor with alopecia areata.

In its sample, this clone was seen a few times. The V and J genes are TRBV7-2 and TRBJ1-2; unclear D gene. Germline lookup yields CDR1 SGHTA and CDR2 FQGNSA. V lost 3 bases to trimming and J lost 4 bases, with 9 bases between them. The CDR3 covers 13 residues. CDR3 sequence reads: CASSFFPSYGYTF. DNA of the CDR3: TGTGCCAGCAGCTTCTTCCCCTCCTATGGCTACACCTTC.

This clone showed up just once. J is TRBJ2-7 and V is TRBV4-1; TRBD2 aligns across 7 bases. V shed 0 bases and J 0 bases; nucleotides not matched to a gene: 2. The CDR3 consists of 15 residues. Germline CDR1 reads MGHRA; CDR2 reads YSYEKL. The CDR3 DNA reads TGCGCCAGCAGCCAAGAACCGGGGGGCTCCTACGAGCAGTACTTC. The encoded protein is CASSQEPGGSYEQYF.

This clone has more than one count but fewer than ten. The chain links TRBV29-1 to TRBJ1-1; 9 bases map to TRBD1. CDR3 length equals 12 residues. After removal of 6 bases from V and 8 bases from J, the junction contained 7 bases not matched to a gene. Looked up from germline, CDR1 is SQVTM and CDR2 is ANQGSEA. CDR3 nucleotide sequence: TGCAGCGTGGACAGGGGAAGAGGGGAAGCTTTCTTT. Its protein product is CSVDRGRGEAFF.

The rearrangement joins TRBV19 to TRBJ1-5; D unclear. The CDR3 covers 12 residues. Germline CDR1 and CDR2: LNHDA and SQIVND (reference sequence). V was trimmed by 3 bases and J by 6 bases, leaving 6 bases between them. CDR3 nucleotide sequence: TGTGCCAGTAGTATGCTCGGTCAGCCCCAGCATTTT. This translates into CASSMLGQPQHF.